This is a list of T cell receptor beta chains from one sample in a study of blood T cell repertoires in COVID-19. TCRdb's table, derived via immunoSEQ multiplex PCR, lists solely in-frame clones and lacks some. The sample consists of about 41,000 clones, around 89% of them appearing once. The sequenced sample consisted of peripheral blood. All receptors come from a human donor in a cohort sampled during active COVID-19. The CDR3 runs from the conserved cysteine through the conserved F or W. A D gene is named only where the DNA matches it firmly. Some rows have no size entry. The others give once, few or many, or a class for an expanded clone.

TRBV4-2	NA	TRBJ1-1	NA	CASSQDRNTEAFF	TGTGCCAGCAGCCAGGACAGGAACACTGAAGCTTTCTTT
TRBV19	NA	TRBJ2-5	TRBD2	CASSIGGLAGQETQYF	TGTGCCAGTAGTATAGGAGGACTAGCGGGACAAGAGACCCAGTACTTC
TRBV28	few	TRBJ1-3	NA	CASSLSAAGSGNTIYF	TGTGCCAGCAGTTTATCAGCAGCGGGTTCTGGAAACACCATATATTTT
TRBV25-1	NA	TRBJ2-1	NA	CASSGENPLLEYNEQFF	TGTGCCAGCAGCGGAGAAAATCCCCTATTAGAATACAATGAGCAGTTCTTC
TRBV18	few	TRBJ2-3	NA	CASSPGGASGDTQYF	TGTGCCAGCTCACCAGGCGGGGCAAGCGGAGATACGCAGTATTTT
TRBV28	NA	TRBJ2-7	NA	CASSVGDYEQYF	TGTGCCAGCAGCGTCGGGGATTACGAGCAGTACTTC
TRBV5-1	NA	TRBJ1-1	NA	CASSLVVVRGATEAFF	TGCGCCAGCAGCTTGGTGGTAGTCAGGGGAGCAACTGAAGCTTTCTTT
TRBV5-1	once	TRBJ1-2	NA	CASSPSGQGSGYTF	TGCGCCAGCAGCCCAAGTGGGCAGGGTAGTGGCTACACCTTC
TRBV15	NA	TRBJ2-5	NA	CATSRPLQGLQETQYF	TGTGCCACCAGCAGACCCCTACAGGGTCTCCAAGAGACCCAGTACTTC
TRBV2	once	TRBJ1-2	TRBD1	CASSEVDRGYGYTF	TGTGCCAGCAGTGAAGTCGACAGGGGCTATGGCTACACCTTC
TRBV12-3/TRBV12-4	once	TRBJ2-5	NA	CASSGQWGETQYF	TGTGCCAGCAGTGGACAGTGGGGGGAGACCCAGTACTTC
TRBV29-1	once	TRBJ2-7	TRBD1	CSVENRGMNYEQYF	TGCAGCGTTGAAAACAGGGGAATGAACTACGAGCAGTACTTC
TRBV6-5	NA	TRBJ2-1	TRBD1	CASSYPRDRQFF	TGTGCCAGCAGTTACCCCCGGGACAGGCAGTTCTTC
TRBV5-8	NA	TRBJ2-5	NA	CASSLSQVGTQYF	TGTGCCAGCAGCTTGAGTCAGGTTGGGACCCAGTACTTC
TRBV2	NA	TRBJ1-5	NA	CASRAGQGSNQPQHF	TGTGCCAGCAGGGCAGGGCAGGGGAGCAATCAGCCCCAGCATTTT
TRBV5-1	NA	TRBJ2-1	TRBD1	CASSLGRGRNEQFF	TGCGCCAGCAGCTTAGGCAGGGGGCGAAATGAGCAGTTCTTC
TRBV18	NA	TRBJ1-1	TRBD1	CASSPRTGGETEAFF	TGTGCCAGCTCACCTCGGACAGGGGGTGAAACTGAAGCTTTCTTT
TRBV28	NA	TRBJ2-7	TRBD2	CASSQGLAGVGEQYF	TGTGCCAGCAGTCAAGGACTAGCGGGAGTCGGCGAGCAGTACTTC
TRBV11-2	NA	TRBJ2-3	TRBD1	CASGRTGGIADTQYF	TGTGCCAGCGGGCGGACAGGGGGGATCGCAGATACGCAGTATTTT
TRBV6-5	NA	TRBJ2-7	NA	CASDNRDGSYEQYF	TGTGCCAGTGATAACAGGGACGGCTCCTACGAGCAGTACTTC
TRBV19	NA	TRBJ2-5	NA	CASSTLGETQYF	TGTGCCAGTAGTACACTAGGGGAGACCCAGTACTTC
TRBV19	NA	TRBJ2-7	NA	CASSSGDFSSYEQYF	TGTGCCAGTAGTTCTGGGGACTTCAGCTCCTACGAGCAGTACTTC
TRBV7-9	NA	TRBJ2-3	NA	CASSSSQSSDYTQYF	TGTGCCAGCAGCTCCTCGCAGTCTAGCGACTATACGCAGTATTTT
TRBV19	few	TRBJ1-1	NA	CASSITTVNTEAFF	TGTGCCAGTAGTATCACGACAGTGAACACTGAAGCTTTCTTT
TRBV12-3/TRBV12-4	once	TRBJ1-2	TRBD1	CASSSGTGGYTF	TGTGCCAGCAGCTCCGGGACAGGGGGCTACACCTTC
TRBV7-4	NA	TRBJ2-1	TRBD1	CASRPDDRDSYNEQFF	TGTGCCAGCAGACCCGATGACAGGGATTCCTACAATGAGCAGTTCTTC
TRBV10-3	NA	TRBJ1-2	NA	CAISAGDYGYTF	TGTGCCATCAGTGCGGGGGACTATGGCTACACCTTC
TRBV28	NA	TRBJ1-1	NA	CASSLWGRIEAFF	TGTGCCAGCAGTTTATGGGGCCGGATTGAAGCTTTCTTT
TRBV27	NA	TRBJ2-7	NA	CASAQYRDSSYEQYF	TGTGCCAGCGCACAATACAGGGATAGTTCCTACGAGCAGTACTTC
TRBV7-3	NA	TRBJ2-5	NA	CASGTSNLPGRGGETQYF	TGTGCCAGCGGAACGAGTAACCTCCCGGGTCGAGGGGGAGAGACCCAGTACTTC
TRBV12-2	once	TRBJ2-7	NA	CASRQRRSGTGDPYEQYF	TGTGCAAGTCGCCAACGAAGATCCGGGACAGGGGACCCCTACGAGCAGTACTTC
TRBV27	NA	TRBJ2-2	TRBD1	CASSKGGDRTGGRPGELFF	TGTGCCAGCTCAAAGGGAGGGGATAGGACAGGGGGCCGGCCCGGGGAGCTGTTTTTT
TRBV20-1	few	TRBJ1-1	NA	CSAPSAEAFF	TGCAGTGCCCCTTCCGCTGAAGCTTTCTTT
TRBV5-1	NA	TRBJ2-3	NA	CASTSAGGTDTQYF	TGCGCCAGCACCTCTGCGGGTGGCACAGATACGCAGTATTTT
TRBV7-7	few	TRBJ1-5	NA	CASSLDRAQPQHF	TGTGCCAGCAGCTTAGACAGGGCTCAGCCCCAGCATTTT
TRBV19	once	TRBJ2-7	TRBD2	CASSTSGTSELYEQYF	TGTGCCAGTAGTACCTCCGGGACTAGCGAACTCTACGAGCAGTACTTC
TRBV5-1	NA	TRBJ2-3	NA	CASSLVPGSTDTQYF	TGCGCCAGCAGCTTGGTTCCAGGGAGCACAGATACGCAGTATTTT
TRBV9	NA	TRBJ2-3	TRBD1	CASSPRTGGNTDTQYF	TGTGCCAGCAGCCCCCGGACAGGGGGCAACACAGATACGCAGTATTTT
TRBV10-2	NA	TRBJ2-4	TRBD1	CASSESGTGLKNIQYF	TGCGCCAGCAGTGAGTCGGGGACAGGCCTAAAAAACATTCAGTACTTC
TRBV5-4	NA	TRBJ2-5	TRBD2	CASSIGTSEETQYF	TGTGCCAGCAGCATCGGGACTAGCGAAGAGACCCAGTACTTC
TRBV5-1	NA	TRBJ2-3	TRBD1	CASSTNYRDRGIWADTQYF	TGCGCCAGCAGCACAAACTACCGGGACAGGGGTATTTGGGCAGATACGCAGTATTTT